This TCR beta chain was documented in a study of blood T cells in healthy people across ages (dated by TCRdb to the mid-2010s). About the full investigation: Template switching captured roughly one uniquely barcoded TCR beta cDNA molecule per two T cells in model experiments. The study measured age-related changes in TCR beta repertoire diversity using deep sequencing normalized with unique cDNA molecular identifiers. The donors were split into four age groups: young (average around 17 years), middle-aged (39), aged (roughly 65) and long-lived (roughly 80). To avoid experimental bias, donors of different ages were spread randomly across the sequencing lanes. The study analyzed two additional independent replicas of 1 million unique cDNA reads from the same blood draw for two donors, one aged 18 to 30 and one aged 80 or older.

There are 17 amino acids in the CDR3, from cysteine to phenylalanine inclusive. Kept here is only the CDR3 DNA, which spans 51 bases and is read in frame from base 1. Looking up the germline V gene (reference sequence) yields CDR1 LGHDT and CDR2 YNNKEL. Systemically healthy Caucasian individuals from Russia, around 38 in total and aged about 6 to 95 years, were included as donors. Each donor gave ten milliliters of peripheral blood, drawn into EDTA-treated Vacutainer tubes. PBMCs were isolated by Ficoll-Paque density-gradient centrifugation, with at least 6 million obtained per sample. Total RNA was extracted from PBMCs with Trizol reagent, with at least 6 micrograms obtained per sample. For every donor, an aliquot of PBMCs went through flow cytometry to measure the percentages of naive CD45RAhigh/CD27high T cells. The library was made by 5' RACE. Sequencing used an Illumina HiSeq 2500. A second roughly 7 to 12 cycle PCR used a sample-barcoded 5' primer and a J-beta primer mix. Each TCR beta cDNA molecule received a unique molecular identifier from a template-switch 5' adaptor carrying 12 random nucleotides. At least 3 million CDR3-containing paired-end reads were obtained from each sample. The Mint cDNA synthesis kit, primed by a TRBC-specific oligonucleotide, was used to synthesize first-strand cDNA from all RNA. Following uracil-DNA glycosylase treatment, a first 18-cycle PCR with universal primers M1SS and BC2_uni_R was performed on all cDNA. On the study's bioinformatics: Each sample was normalized by randomly selecting 1 million high-quality reads, each carrying a distinct molecular identifier. Instead of being binned into consensus sequences, reads that shared molecular identifiers were thrown out. MiTCR, run with a Q25 quality threshold and the strictest error-elimination algorithm, handled CDR3 identification, clonotype clustering and error correction. A nonparametric unseen species model with Euler transformation was used to estimate lower-bound total TCR beta diversity. TCRdb ran its own pipeline on the public reads, namely fastp trimming at Q25 and MiXCR clone calling, and kept in-frame beta chains. Every entry covers one CDR3 protein and lists the most common genes and DNA from its rows. These V and J calls rely on TCRdb rather than the paper's analysis. This sample gives hundreds of thousands of distinct CDR3 sequences in total; roughly 48% of them show up just once. Together, the top ten hold 20% to 25% of the sample.

With respect to this clonotype: Its antigen remains undetermined. The junction departs from germline at one end; a sequencing error may be responsible.

The paper as a whole reports these results and caveats: The CMV infection status of donors was not known, potentially confounding age-related changes in expanded clonotypes. Observed TCR beta diversity correlated strongly with the percentage of naive T cells measured by flow cytometry. Conclusive comparison of naive and antigen-experienced compartments was prevented by the profiling of bulk unsorted PBMCs. Observed TCR beta diversity per million T cells fell roughly linearly with age, and a significant reduction was already apparent by age around 36. Compared with the aged group, more naive CD4+ T cells, fewer expanded clones and increased TCR diversity were shown by the long-lived group, suggesting age selection. Estimates of total diversity based on one million sequenced T cells were considered lower bounds and underestimates.

The TCR comes from a man at least 80 years old in good health. The sequenced material came from blood. The rearrangement combines TRBV3-1 with TRBJ2-3, with TRBD2 tentatively as D gene (7 bases match). The DNA is as follows: TGTGCCAGCAGCCCTCAACCACGGGGGGCAAGCACAGATACACAGTATTTT. This is translated as CASSPQPRGASTDTQYF.